This TCR beta chain stems from a study of blood T cell repertoires in COVID-19. As for the study in general: There were acute and convalescent COVID-19 samples, and they came from the United States, Italy and Spain. Sources were T cells, B-cell-depleted T cells, or PBMCs; the material itself was cDNA or gDNA.

The CDR3 has 14 residues. V was clipped by 9 bases and J by 6 bases, with 15 bases between them. Germline CDR1 is LNHDA and CDR2 is SQIVND (reference sequence). In the original processing: Estimation of nucleated cell counts was performed using reference gene primer amplification. Produced via immunoSEQ multiplex PCR; TCRdb's table is partial and in-frame only. For V, J and clone size, that table is used; D and trimming come from the DNA. Here the sample spans around 13,000 clones, roughly nine tenths being singletons. This clone was observed a handful of times. This clonotype was obtained from a man aged 50 to 60 with active COVID-19. Source material: peripheral blood. The chain employs TRBV19 and TRBJ1-6, with D possibly matching TRBD1 (5 bases). The CDR3 DNA reads as TGTGCCAGCACGGGGGACCGCGCTAATTCACCCCTCCACTTT. This sequence encodes CASTGDRANSPLHF.